These 4 T cell receptor beta chains share one sample of origin, sequenced in a study of cytomegalovirus exposure and HLA in healthy donors. The study ran its PCR with 60 Vbeta and 13 Jbeta primers. The assay was immunoSEQ multiplex PCR, and TCRdb's table has in-frame clones only and misses some. The sample carries under 150,000 clones, over 70% recorded once. The sample consisted of PBMCs. The receptors were gathered from a woman in her fifties or sixties in good health and CMV-seropositive.

The chain has TRBV19 and TRBJ1-5, with D possibly TRBD1 on 5 matching bases. Germline V gene data show CDR1 as LNHDA and CDR2 as SQIVND (reference sequence). V lost 9 bases and J 6 bases, leaving 18 bases between the germline ends. CDR3 length: 14 amino acids. CDR3 nucleotides: TGTGCCAGCCTGAGGGGAGGGGCTAGTCAGCCCCAGCATTTT. This codes for CASLRGGASQPQHF.

CDR3 amino acids: CASSLGQGVFTEAFF. The CDR3 DNA sequence: TGCGCCAGCAGCTTGGGTCAGGGGGTATTCACTGAAGCTTTCTTT. The chain has TRBV5-1 and TRBJ1-1, with 7 bases matching TRBD1. This CDR3 spans 15 amino acids. V lost 0 bases to trimming and J lost 4 bases; unmatched junction nucleotides: 6. The V gene's germline CDR1 is SGHRS and CDR2 YFSETQ.

This clone was counted a few times. The J gene is TRBJ2-5, the V gene TRBV7-9; the D gene is possibly TRBD1 (5 bases). Trimming pared 5 bases from V and 4 bases from J, leaving 14 bases between. CDR1 and CDR2 (germline): SEHNR, FQNEAQ (reference sequence). This CDR3 is built from 14 residues. CDR3 bases: TGTGCCAGCAGCCCAACAGGAGCCGCAGAGACCCAGTACTTC. This codes for CASSPTGAAETQYF.

V usage is TRBV6-5 and J usage is TRBJ1-2, with TRBD1 matching 9 bases. J lost 3 bases, V lost 6 bases, and 8 bases had no gene match. Germline V gives CDR1 MNHEY, CDR2 SVGAGI. The CDR3 totals 15 residues. The CDR3 sequence: CASREDRGGDYGYTF. The CDR3, as DNA: TGTGCCAGCAGAGAGGACAGGGGAGGCGACTATGGCTACACCTTC.